This T cell receptor (beta chain) was sequenced for a study of blood T cell repertoires in COVID-19. Overall study context: Italy, Spain and the United States were the sources of the convalescent and acute COVID-19 samples.

This clone appeared a few times. How the authors handled the data: From reference gene primer amplification, estimates of nucleated cell counts were derived. The data were produced by immunoSEQ multiplex PCR, yet TCRdb's version contains in-frame clones alone and is incomplete. V and J calls and clone size are those listed in that table; D and trimming were worked out from the DNA. The sample contains 200,000 to 250,000 clones, around 80% of which appear only once. Looked up from germline, CDR1 is MNHEY and CDR2 is SVGAGI. The CDR3 is made up of 14 amino acids. V dropped 5 bases and J dropped 4 bases, with 14 bases sitting between them.

The receptor was isolated from a woman aged 18-30 years with acute or convalescent COVID-19. The V and J genes are TRBV6-5 and TRBJ1-2, with D possibly being TRBD1 (6 bases). Sequencing was carried out using peripheral blood. The chain's CDR3 is CASSISGHLYGYTF. The CDR3 bases are TGTGCCAGCAGTATATCGGGACACCTCTATGGCTACACCTTC.